This TCR beta chain was identified during a study of T cells in Graves' hyperthyroidism and ophthalmopathy. The CDR3 regions of TCR beta were amplified from RNA transcripts. HTBI primers drove first-round RT-PCR of the TCR CDR3. TCRdb recomputed calls from the multiplex PCR reads with MiXCR, one row per CDR3 protein. The sample lists approximately 740,000 distinct CDR3 sequences, roughly 15% occurring once. Ten or more counts support this clonotype. What it recognizes is unknown. Hyperthyroidism patients were newly diagnosed, had disease duration under 2 months, and were aged 18 to 65 years. Germline lookup yields CDR1 SNHLY and CDR2 FYNNEI. This CDR3 has 14 amino acids. Deletions cut 7 bases from V and 4 bases from J, with 14 bases between. Findings and limits, study-wide: A 13 V-J signature model discriminated ophthalmopathy versus stable hyperthyroidism.

The sample was blood. This clonotype was sampled from a young woman with Graves' hyperthyroidism. The J gene is TRBJ2-1, the V gene TRBV2, with D possibly matching TRBD2 (5 bases). CDR3 sequence (DNA): TGTGCCAGCACCCCTAGCCCTTCGTACAATGAGCAGTTCTTC. It yields the protein CASTPSPSYNEQFF.